This is a list of T cell receptor beta chains from one sample in a study of shared clonotypes between healthy human individuals. The repertoire was sequenced with immunoSEQ multiplex PCR; TCRdb's copy has only in-frame clones and lacks some. This sample has about 1,800,000 clones, with about 94% found just once. Sequenced input: naive CD8+ T cells sorted from blood. Receptor source: a man between 18 and 35 years old in good health. The CDR3 runs from the conserved cysteine through the conserved F or W. Each record gives: CDR3 protein, CDR3 DNA, V gene, J gene, D gene, clone size. D genes are given only for firm matches. Clone size is shown for a subset of rows, as once, few, many or a class of expanded clone.

CDR3: CASSESLLAGTAQFF
DNA: TGCGCCAGCAGTGAGTCCCTCTTAGCGGGAACGGCGCAGTTCTTC
V: TRBV10-2
J: TRBJ2-1
D: TRBD2
size: .

CDR3: CASSSPDRTSTDTQYF
DNA: TGCGCCAGCAGCAGCCCTGACAGAACTAGCACAGATACGCAGTATTTT
V: TRBV5-1
J: TRBJ2-3
D: .
size: .

CDR3: CASSFPPVETQYF
DNA: TGCGCCAGCAGCTTCCCGCCAGTGGAGACCCAGTACTTC
V: TRBV5-1
J: TRBJ2-5
D: .
size: .

CDR3: CASSPGTVSSGANVLTF
DNA: TGTGCCAGCAGCCCCGGGACAGTGAGCTCTGGGGCCAACGTCCTGACTTTC
V: TRBV5-5
J: TRBJ2-6
D: TRBD1
size: .

CDR3: CASSLEGDQPQHF
DNA: TGTGCCAGCAGTTTAGAGGGGGATCAGCCCCAGCATTTT
V: TRBV27
J: TRBJ1-5
D: .
size: .

CDR3: CAWRVGAGNTEAFF
DNA: TGTGCCTGGAGAGTAGGGGCCGGGAACACTGAAGCTTTCTTT
V: TRBV30
J: TRBJ1-1
D: .
size: .

CDR3: CSVGTGGEAFF
DNA: TGCAGCGTCGGCACCGGGGGAGAAGCTTTCTTT
V: TRBV29-1
J: TRBJ1-1
D: .
size: .

CDR3: CSVESGTDYEQYF
DNA: TGCAGCGTTGAAAGTGGGACAGACTACGAGCAGTACTTC
V: TRBV29-1
J: TRBJ2-7
D: TRBD1
size: .

CDR3: CASREFPGTAPDTQYF
DNA: TGTGCCAGCAGGGAATTCCCCGGGACAGCACCGGATACGCAGTATTTT
V: TRBV27
J: TRBJ2-3
D: TRBD1
size: .

CDR3: CASSQERGHEKLFF
DNA: TGCGCCAGCAGCCAGGAAAGGGGGCATGAAAAACTGTTTTTT
V: TRBV4-3
J: TRBJ1-4
D: TRBD1
size: .

CDR3: CASRSRTGIDQPQHF
DNA: TGTGCCAGTAGGTCCAGGACAGGGATAGATCAGCCCCAGCATTTT
V: TRBV19
J: TRBJ1-5
D: TRBD1
size: .

CDR3: CASSVSGDIHSGANVLTF
DNA: TGTGCCAGCAGCGTATCAGGGGACATCCACTCTGGGGCCAACGTCCTGACTTTC
V: TRBV9
J: TRBJ2-6
D: .
size: .

CDR3: CASSLGPGLAETQYF
DNA: TGTGCCAGCAGCTTGGGACCGGGACTAGCTGAGACCCAGTACTTC
V: TRBV7-9
J: TRBJ2-5
D: TRBD2
size: once

CDR3: CASSMVGGEETQYF
DNA: TGTGCCAGTAGTATGGTCGGCGGTGAAGAGACCCAGTACTTC
V: TRBV19
J: TRBJ2-5
D: .
size: .

CDR3: CASSPRLGTDTQYF
DNA: TGTGCCAGCAGCCCGAGACTAGGCACAGATACGCAGTATTTT
V: TRBV5-8
J: TRBJ2-3
D: .
size: .

CDR3: CASSVGGDEQYF
DNA: TGTGCCAGCAGCGTAGGGGGAGACGAGCAGTACTTC
V: TRBV9
J: TRBJ2-7
D: .
size: .

CDR3: CASSVDGTVQETQYF
DNA: TGTGCCAGCAGCGTAGATGGGACAGTACAAGAGACCCAGTACTTC
V: TRBV9
J: TRBJ2-5
D: TRBD1
size: .

CDR3: CASSDTGGYQETQYF
DNA: TGTGCCAGCAGTGACACGGGAGGCTACCAAGAGACCCAGTACTTC
V: TRBV2
J: TRBJ2-5
D: TRBD2
size: .

CDR3: CASSAQGIQETQYF
DNA: TGTGCCAGCAGCGCCCAGGGGATCCAAGAGACCCAGTACTTC
V: TRBV9
J: TRBJ2-5
D: .
size: .

CDR3: CSVVWPSYNEQFF
DNA: TGCAGCGTTGTATGGCCCTCCTACAATGAGCAGTTCTTC
V: TRBV29-1
J: TRBJ2-1
D: .
size: .

CDR3: CASSPPTSGAPGELFF
DNA: TGTGCCAGCAGCCCCCCGACTAGCGGGGCTCCCGGGGAGCTGTTTTTT
V: TRBV5-4
J: TRBJ2-2
D: TRBD2
size: .

CDR3: CASSDPGTGHGYTF
DNA: TGTGCCAGCAGTGACCCCGGGACAGGGCACGGCTACACCTTC
V: TRBV6-5
J: TRBJ1-2
D: TRBD1
size: .

CDR3: CASSQVTVEGTEAFF
DNA: TGCGCCAGCAGCCAAGTAACTGTGGAGGGCACTGAAGCTTTCTTT
V: TRBV4-1
J: TRBJ1-1
D: .
size: .

CDR3: CSVGGLANSYEQYF
DNA: TGCAGCGTTGGGGGACTAGCGAATTCCTACGAGCAGTACTTC
V: TRBV29-1
J: TRBJ2-7
D: TRBD2
size: .

CDR3: CASSNRVGGANVLTF
DNA: TGTGCCAGCAGTAACAGGGTTGGGGGGGCCAACGTCCTGACTTTC
V: TRBV6-1
J: TRBJ2-6
D: .
size: .

CDR3: CSVDSGVSSYEQYF
DNA: TGCAGCGTTGATAGCGGGGTGAGCTCCTACGAGCAGTACTTC
V: TRBV29-1
J: TRBJ2-7
D: TRBD2
size: .

CDR3: CASSLNQGNTEAFF
DNA: TGCGCCAGCAGCTTGAATCAGGGGAACACTGAAGCTTTCTTT
V: TRBV5-1
J: TRBJ1-1
D: .
size: .

CDR3: CASSSLDGTGGEQYF
DNA: TGTGCCAGCAGCTCCTTAGACGGGACAGGTGGCGAGCAGTACTTC
V: TRBV11-2
J: TRBJ2-7
D: TRBD1
size: .

CDR3: CASNPSGSAADTQYF
DNA: TGCGCCAGCAACCCTAGCGGGTCGGCTGCAGATACGCAGTATTTT
V: TRBV10-2
J: TRBJ2-3
D: TRBD2
size: .

CDR3: CASSLQQGYGYTF
DNA: TGTGCCAGCAGCTTACAACAGGGCTATGGCTACACCTTC
V: TRBV11-2
J: TRBJ1-2
D: .
size: .

CDR3: CASSSTGVTYEQYF
DNA: TGTGCCAGCAGCTCGACAGGGGTCACCTACGAGCAGTACTTC
V: TRBV13
J: TRBJ2-7
D: TRBD1
size: .

CDR3: CASSDPGLRGNIQYF
DNA: TGTGCCAGCAGTGACCCCGGACTAAGGGGAAACATTCAGTACTTC
V: TRBV2
J: TRBJ2-4
D: .
size: .

CDR3: CASSPWTGSSYEQYF
DNA: TGTGCCAGCAGTCCCTGGACAGGGAGCTCCTACGAGCAGTACTTC
V: TRBV27
J: TRBJ2-7
D: TRBD1
size: .

CDR3: CASRVTVNTEAFF
DNA: TGTGCCAGCAGAGTGACGGTGAACACTGAAGCTTTCTTT
V: TRBV5-4
J: TRBJ1-1
D: .
size: .

CDR3: CASSEPDRGLFSYEQYF
DNA: TGTGCCAGCAGTGAACCGGACAGGGGTTTATTCTCCTACGAGCAGTACTTC
V: TRBV6-1
J: TRBJ2-7
D: TRBD1
size: once

CDR3: CASSSTSGSSPDTQYF
DNA: TGTGCCAGCAGCTCGACTAGCGGGAGTTCCCCAGATACGCAGTATTTT
V: TRBV7-2
J: TRBJ2-3
D: TRBD2
size: .

CDR3: CASRGVSYEQYF
DNA: TGCGCCAGCCGGGGGGTATCCTACGAGCAGTACTTC
V: TRBV10-2
J: TRBJ2-7
D: TRBD2
size: once

CDR3: CASSSGAGGLFF
DNA: TGTGCCAGCAGCTCAGGGGCAGGGGGGCTGTTTTTT
V: TRBV5-4
J: TRBJ2-2
D: TRBD1
size: .

CDR3: CSVGKGQDFHNYGYTF
DNA: TGCAGCGTTGGGAAGGGGCAGGACTTTCATAACTATGGCTACACCTTC
V: TRBV29-1
J: TRBJ1-2
D: .
size: once

CDR3: CASSPERGGATIQYF
DNA: TGTGCCAGCTCACCAGAGAGAGGCGGGGCGACGATTCAGTACTTC
V: TRBV18
J: TRBJ2-4
D: .
size: .

CDR3: CASSQGRGAYYGYTF
DNA: TGTGCCAGCAGCCAAGGTCGGGGAGCCTACTATGGCTACACCTTC
V: TRBV14
J: TRBJ1-2
D: .
size: .

CDR3: CASSQSEGNEQFF
DNA: TGCGCCAGCAGCCAAAGTGAGGGCAATGAGCAGTTCTTC
V: TRBV4-1
J: TRBJ2-1
D: .
size: .

CDR3: CASSTPWDRVGYTF
DNA: TGTGCCAGCAGTACTCCCTGGGACAGGGTTGGCTACACCTTC
V: TRBV6-7
J: TRBJ1-2
D: TRBD1
size: .

CDR3: CASSVATGVMGTEAFF
DNA: TGTGCCAGCAGCGTAGCTACGGGGGTAATGGGCACTGAAGCTTTCTTT
V: TRBV9
J: TRBJ1-1
D: .
size: .

CDR3: CASSFRGRRYEQYF
DNA: TGTGCCAGCAGCTTCCGGGGGAGGCGCTACGAGCAGTACTTC
V: TRBV7-2
J: TRBJ2-7
D: .
size: .

CDR3: CASSSPILTSGGPALQYF
DNA: TGTGCCAGCAGTTCACCAATCCTGACTAGCGGGGGACCTGCGCTGCAGTACTTC
V: TRBV28
J: TRBJ2-5
D: TRBD2
size: .

CDR3: CASSAGVYYGYTF
DNA: TGTGCCAGCAGTGCAGGGGTTTACTATGGCTACACCTTC
V: TRBV25-1
J: TRBJ1-2
D: .
size: .

CDR3: CASPGLARDTQYF
DNA: TGTGCCAGCCCGGGACTAGCAAGGGATACGCAGTATTTT
V: TRBV28
J: TRBJ2-3
D: TRBD2
size: .

CDR3: CASSSPRKNTEAFF
DNA: TGTGCCAGCAGCTCCCCCCGAAAAAACACTGAAGCTTTCTTT
V: TRBV11-2
J: TRBJ1-1
D: .
size: .

CDR3: CASSEWGEGGSNQPQHF
DNA: TGTGCCAGCAGTGAATGGGGGGAAGGGGGTAGCAATCAGCCCCAGCATTTT
V: TRBV25-1
J: TRBJ1-5
D: .
size: once

CDR3: CASRAGDRVEAFF
DNA: TGTGCCAGCAGAGCAGGGGATCGGGTTGAAGCTTTCTTT
V: TRBV2
J: TRBJ1-1
D: .
size: .

CDR3: CASSPTGGNQPQHF
DNA: TGTGCCAGCAGTCCCACAGGGGGCAATCAGCCCCAGCATTTT
V: TRBV6-6
J: TRBJ1-5
D: TRBD1
size: .

CDR3: CASSYGQGGQPQHF
DNA: TGCGCCAGCAGCTACGGACAGGGCGGGCAGCCCCAGCATTTT
V: TRBV5-1
J: TRBJ1-5
D: TRBD1
size: .